The clone carrying this T cell receptor (beta chain) was picked up a small number of times. No antigen is known for it. MiXCR, run by TCRdb on the reads, gives a single entry per CDR3 protein. The sample consists of about a million distinct CDR3 sequences, roughly 30% of them appearing once. This sample was taken from a study of T cell repertoires in cytomegalovirus infection. About the study: Based on public TCR beta signatures, there were indications of CMV infection and of a matching HLA type. Study-wide results and caveats: Identification of carriers of CMV plus the relevant HLA was achieved through cumulative public TCR beta family frequency.

This material consisted of cultured CD8+ T cells from PBMCs, taken from culture after CMV antigen stimulation. The TCR comes from a human donor in good health (CMV status not recorded). Some clones in this sample may be carry-over from other donors' samples.

CDR3 sequence reads: CASNPMLAGGRNEQFF. DNA of the CDR3: TGTGCCAGCAACCCAATGCTAGCGGGGGGGCGAAATGAGCAGTTCTTC. The gene calls are TRBV7-6 and TRBJ2-1, with 12 bases identical to TRBD2. Germline V lookup: CDR1 SGHVS, CDR2 FNYEAQ. V lost 7 bases to trimming and J lost 7 bases; unmatched junction nucleotides: 11. This CDR3 has 16 residues.